This T cell receptor (beta chain) is drawn from a study of control samples from healthy donors and cancer patients. Assay: immunoSEQ multiplex PCR; the TCRdb copy retains only in-frame clones and omits some. The data contain about 79,000 clones, over 85% of them singletons. The V end lost 0 bases, the J end lost 4 bases, and 15 bases lay between the germline ends. Per the germline V gene, CDR1 is GTSNPN and CDR2 is SVGIG (reference sequence). The CDR3 runs to 15 residues. V usage is TRBV30 and J usage is TRBJ1-2, with D possibly matching TRBD1 (6 bases). Source material: PBMCs. The sequence was collected from a middle-aged woman with lung cancer. This CDR3 is CAWSVPQGLSYGYTF. As DNA, the CDR3 is TGTGCCTGGAGTGTACCGCAGGGGCTGAGCTATGGCTACACCTTC.